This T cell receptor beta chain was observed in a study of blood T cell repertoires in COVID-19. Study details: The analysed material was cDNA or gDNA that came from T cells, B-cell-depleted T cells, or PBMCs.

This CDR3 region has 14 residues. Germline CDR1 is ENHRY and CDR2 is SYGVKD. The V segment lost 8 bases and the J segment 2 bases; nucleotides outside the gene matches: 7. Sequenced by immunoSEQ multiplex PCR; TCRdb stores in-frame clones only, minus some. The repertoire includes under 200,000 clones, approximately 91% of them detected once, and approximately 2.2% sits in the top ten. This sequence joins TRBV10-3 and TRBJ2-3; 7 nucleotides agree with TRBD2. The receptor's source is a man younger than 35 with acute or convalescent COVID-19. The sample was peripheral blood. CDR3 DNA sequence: TGTGCCATCCAAGCGGGGCATAACACAGATACGCAGTATTTT. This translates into CAIQAGHNTDTQYF.